This is a list of T cell receptor beta chains from one sample in a study of blood T cells in healthy people across ages. A single record per CDR3 protein comes from TCRdb applying MiXCR to the 5' RACE reads. The data contain some 1,800,000 distinct CDR3 sequences, 30% to 40% of them singletons. Sequencing was performed on blood. The receptor set was obtained from a human donor in good health. CDR3s include the opening cysteine and the closing phenylalanine or tryptophan. The D gene is left open where the match is weak. The size of a clone is reported for some rows only, either as once, few or many, or as a class for expanded clones.

cdr3_length	d_call	clone_size	j_call	v_call	cdr3_nt	cdr3_aa
15	.	.	TRBJ2-1	TRBV6-6	TGTGCCAGCTCCCAGACTCAGGAGGGGGACAATGAGCAGTTCTTC	CASSQTQEGDNEQFF
16	TRBD1	.	TRBJ1-2	TRBV20-1	TGCAGTGCGGAGGGGGCAGGGGGCGCGGGTCGATATGGCTACACCTTC	CSAEGAGGAGRYGYTF
16	TRBD2	.	TRBJ2-1	TRBV9	TGTGCCAGCAGCGTACGCGCGGGGGGAACATACAATGAGCAGTTCTTC	CASSVRAGGTYNEQFF
14	.	many	TRBJ2-7	TRBV29-1	TGCAGCGTTGAAGACGCGCGTCGCGGGGACGAGCAGTACTTC	CSVEDARRGDEQYF
15	.	.	TRBJ2-7	TRBV5-1	TGCGCCAGCAGGACCACTAGCTCATCATTTTACGAGCAGTACTTC	CASRTTSSSFYEQYF
14	.	few	TRBJ1-5	TRBV12-3/TRBV12-4	TGTGCCAGCAGGACATGGGGGGGGGATCAGCCCCAGCATTTT	CASRTWGGDQPQHF
14	TRBD1	.	TRBJ1-4	TRBV20-1	TGCAGTGCTAGAGATAGACAGGGATATGAAAAACCGTTTTTT	CSARDRQGYEKPFF
14	.	.	TRBJ2-3	TRBV4-1	TGCGCCAGCAGCCAGGTCCCGGGAGTAGGTGCGCAGTATTTT	CASSQVPGVGAQYF
15	.	.	TRBJ2-7	TRBV18	TGTGCCAGCTCACCAGACGGTTTATCATCCTACGAGCAGTACTTC	CASSPDGLSSYEQYF
15	TRBD1	few	TRBJ2-5	TRBV5-1	TGCGCCAGCAGCGGAGGACAGGGGGCGAAAGAGACCCAGTACTTC	CASSGGQGAKETQYF
19	TRBD1	.	TRBJ1-4	TRBV4-3	TGCGCCAGCAGCCAAGATATTATACAGGGGGAGAAAACTAATGAAAAACTGTTTTTT	CASSQDIIQGEKTNEKLFF
14	.	few	TRBJ1-2	TRBV2	TGTGCCAGCAGTAAAAATCAGGGATCGGGGGGCTACACCTTC	CASSKNQGSGGYTF
14	TRBD2	.	TRBJ2-3	TRBV30	TGTGCCTGGACCAAGCGGGGGGGCTTCAATACGCAGTATTTT	CAWTKRGGFNTQYF
14	.	.	TRBJ2-3	TRBV9	TGTGCCAGCAGCGTAGTCAACCCAGCAGATACGCAGTATTTT	CASSVVNPADTQYF
14	TRBD1	few	TRBJ2-7	TRBV11-2	TGTGCCAGCAGCGGGGACAGAGTTACCTACGAGCAGTACTTC	CASSGDRVTYEQYF